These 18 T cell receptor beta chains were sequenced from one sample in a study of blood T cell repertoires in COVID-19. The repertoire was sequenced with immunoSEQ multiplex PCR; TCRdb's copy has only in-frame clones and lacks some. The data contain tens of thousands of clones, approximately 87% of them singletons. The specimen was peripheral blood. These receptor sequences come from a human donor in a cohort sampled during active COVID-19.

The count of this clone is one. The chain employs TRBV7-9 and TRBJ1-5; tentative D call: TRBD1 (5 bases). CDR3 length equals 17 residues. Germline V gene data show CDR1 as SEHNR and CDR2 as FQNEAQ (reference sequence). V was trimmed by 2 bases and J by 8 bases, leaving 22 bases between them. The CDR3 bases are TGTGCCAGCAGCTTACAGGGCTGGGGCAGGGTAGCGGAGCCCCAGCATTTT. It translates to CASSLQGWGRVAEPQHF.

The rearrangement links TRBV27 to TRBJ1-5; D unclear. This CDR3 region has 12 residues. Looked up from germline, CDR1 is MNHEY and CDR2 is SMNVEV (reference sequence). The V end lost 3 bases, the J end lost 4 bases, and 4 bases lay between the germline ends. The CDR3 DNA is TGTGCCAGCAGTTTTCTGAATCAGCCCCAGCATTTT. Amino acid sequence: CASSFLNQPQHF.

The CDR3 nucleotides are TGTGCCAGCAGCTTAGCCCATCACAGGGAGGGAGGCTATGGCTACACCTTC. This sequence encodes CASSLAHHREGGYGYTF. This rearrangement joins TRBV7-9 to TRBJ1-2; D is perhaps TRBD1 (6 bases). Trimming left V 0 bases short and J 4 bases short, with 18 bases between. CDR1 and CDR2 (germline): SEHNR, FQNEAQ (reference sequence). The CDR3 contains 17 residues.

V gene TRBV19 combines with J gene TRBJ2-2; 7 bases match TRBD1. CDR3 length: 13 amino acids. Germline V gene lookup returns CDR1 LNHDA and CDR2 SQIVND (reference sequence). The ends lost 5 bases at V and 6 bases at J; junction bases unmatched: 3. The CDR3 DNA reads TGTGCCAGTAGTCACGACAGGGCCGGGGAGCTGTTTTTT. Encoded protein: CASSHDRAGELFF.

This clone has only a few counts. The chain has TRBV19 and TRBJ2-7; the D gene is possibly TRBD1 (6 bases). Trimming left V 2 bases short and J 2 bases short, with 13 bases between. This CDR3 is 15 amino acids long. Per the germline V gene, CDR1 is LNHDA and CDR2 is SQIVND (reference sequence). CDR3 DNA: TGTGCCAGTAGTATACAGGGGCGAGTCGCCTACGAGCAGTACTTC. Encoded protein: CASSIQGRVAYEQYF.

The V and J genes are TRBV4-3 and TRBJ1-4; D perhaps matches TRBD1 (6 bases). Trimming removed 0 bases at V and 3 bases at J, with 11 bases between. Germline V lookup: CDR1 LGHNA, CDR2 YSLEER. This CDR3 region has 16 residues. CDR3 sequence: CASSQEFRTANEKLFF. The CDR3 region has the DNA TGCGCCAGCAGCCAAGAATTCAGGACAGCTAATGAAAAACTGTTTTTT.

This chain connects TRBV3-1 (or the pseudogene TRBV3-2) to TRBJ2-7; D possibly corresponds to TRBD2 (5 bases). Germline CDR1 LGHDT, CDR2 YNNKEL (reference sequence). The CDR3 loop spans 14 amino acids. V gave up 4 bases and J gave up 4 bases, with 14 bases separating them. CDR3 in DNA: TGTGCCAGCAGCCCGGGAAGTTATCGATACGAGCAGTACTTC. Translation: CASSPGSYRYEQYF.

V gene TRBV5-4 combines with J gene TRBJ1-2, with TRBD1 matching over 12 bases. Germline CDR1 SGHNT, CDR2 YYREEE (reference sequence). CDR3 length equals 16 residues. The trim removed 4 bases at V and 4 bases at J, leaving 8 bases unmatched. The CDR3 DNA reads TGTGCCAGCAGCGTCCCCGGGACAGGGGGCTCCTATGGCTACACCTTC. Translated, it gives CASSVPGTGGSYGYTF. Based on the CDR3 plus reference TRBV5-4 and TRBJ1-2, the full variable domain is ETGVTQSPTHLIKTRGQQVTLRCSSQSGHNTVSWYQQALGQGPQFIFQYYREEENGRGNFPPRFSGLQFPNYSSELNVNALELDDSALYLCASSVPGTGGSYGYTFGSGTRLTVV.

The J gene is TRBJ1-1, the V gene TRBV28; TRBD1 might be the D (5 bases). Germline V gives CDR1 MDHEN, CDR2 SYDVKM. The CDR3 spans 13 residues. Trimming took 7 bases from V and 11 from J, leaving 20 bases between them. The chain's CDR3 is CASNDPGAPGAFF. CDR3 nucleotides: TGTGCCAGCAACGATCCTGGGGCACCAGGCGCTTTCTTT.

CDR3 coding DNA: TGTGCCAGCAGCTTGCGGACAGGGGTACAATGGGATAATTCACCCCTCCACTTT. Translating gives CASSLRTGVQWDNSPLHF. The rearrangement joins TRBV7-9 to TRBJ1-6, with TRBD1 matching over 9 bases. The CDR3 is made up of 18 amino acids. The trim removed 3 bases at V and 5 bases at J, leaving 11 bases unmatched. Germline V CDR1 and CDR2: SEHNR, FQNEAQ (reference sequence).

CDR3 sequence: CSASPGSGGEQFF. Written as DNA, the CDR3 is TGCAGTGCTAGTCCCGGGTCGGGTGGTGAGCAGTTCTTC. The chain is built from TRBV20-1 and TRBJ2-1; D is ambiguous. The CDR3 loop spans 13 amino acids. The V end lost 3 bases, the J end lost 9 bases, and 15 bases lay between the germline ends. Per the germline V gene, CDR1 is DFQATT and CDR2 is SNEGSKA (reference sequence).

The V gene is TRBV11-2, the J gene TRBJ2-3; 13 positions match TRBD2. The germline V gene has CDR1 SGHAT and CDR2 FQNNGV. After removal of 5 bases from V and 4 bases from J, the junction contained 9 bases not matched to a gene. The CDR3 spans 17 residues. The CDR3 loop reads CASSDTSGGAYADTQYF. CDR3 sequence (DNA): TGTGCCAGCAGCGATACTAGCGGGGGGGCCTATGCAGATACGCAGTATTTT.

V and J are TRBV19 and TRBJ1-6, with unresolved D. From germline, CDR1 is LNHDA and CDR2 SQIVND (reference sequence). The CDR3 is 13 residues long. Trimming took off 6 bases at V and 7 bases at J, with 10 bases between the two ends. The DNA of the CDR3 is TGTGCCAGTAGCACCCGAGGCAATTCACCCCTCCACTTT. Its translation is CASSTRGNSPLHF.

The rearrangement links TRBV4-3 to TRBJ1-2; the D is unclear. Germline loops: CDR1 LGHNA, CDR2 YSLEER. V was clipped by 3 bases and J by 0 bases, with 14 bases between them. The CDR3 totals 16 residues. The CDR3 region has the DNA TGCGCCAGCAGCCAGATGGGAAACGGGGCTAACTATGGCTACACCTTC. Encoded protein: CASSQMGNGANYGYTF.

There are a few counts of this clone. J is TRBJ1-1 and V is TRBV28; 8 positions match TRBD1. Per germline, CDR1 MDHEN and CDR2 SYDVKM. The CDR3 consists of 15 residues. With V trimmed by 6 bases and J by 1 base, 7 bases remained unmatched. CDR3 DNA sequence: TGTGCCAGCAGACATGCCGGGACAGGGAACACTGAAGCTTTCTTT. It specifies CASRHAGTGNTEAFF.

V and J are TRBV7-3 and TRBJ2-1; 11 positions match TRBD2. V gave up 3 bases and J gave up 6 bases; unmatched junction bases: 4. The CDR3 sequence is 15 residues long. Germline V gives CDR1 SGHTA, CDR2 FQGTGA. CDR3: CASSLLAGGVNEQFF. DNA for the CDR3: TGTGCCAGCAGCTTGCTAGCGGGGGGTGTCAATGAGCAGTTCTTC.

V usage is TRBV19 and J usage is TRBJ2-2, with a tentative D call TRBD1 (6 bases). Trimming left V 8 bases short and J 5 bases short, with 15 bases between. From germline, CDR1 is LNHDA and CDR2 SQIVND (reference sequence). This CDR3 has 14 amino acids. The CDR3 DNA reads TGTGCCAGTGCCCCGACAGGTGGTACCGGGGAGCTGTTTTTT. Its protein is CASAPTGGTGELFF.

CDR3 bases: TGTGCCAGCAGTTTCGATCAGTCCTACAATGAGCAGTTCTTC. Its translation is CASSFDQSYNEQFF. The genes are TRBV27 and TRBJ2-1; D uncertain. Germline V gene sequence: CDR1 MNHEY, CDR2 SMNVEV (reference sequence). V was trimmed by 3 bases and J by 1 base, leaving 7 bases between them. This CDR3 is built from 14 residues.